The 24 T cell receptor beta chains below were found in one sample sequenced in a study of T cell changes during pregnancy in multiple sclerosis. Clones were read by immunoSEQ multiplex PCR, and TCRdb kept only the in-frame ones, dropping some. Of 60,000 to 75,000 clones in the sample, about 91% were seen once. The sample was peripheral blood, taken before pregnancy. Source of these receptors: a female donor with multiple sclerosis, enrolled in a pregnancy study.

This chain uses TRBV6-5 with TRBJ2-7; D is possibly TRBD1 (6 bases). V was pared by 5 bases and J by 0 bases, with 11 bases between. CDR1 and CDR2 from the germline V gene are MNHEY and SVGAGI. This CDR3 spans 14 amino acids. The CDR3 nucleotides are TGTGCCAGCAGTACGACAGGACGCTCCTACGAGCAGTACTTC. It encodes CASSTTGRSYEQYF.

The J gene is TRBJ2-1, the V gene TRBV5-5; TRBD2 matches 9 bases. CDR1 SGHKS and CDR2 YYEKEE come from the germline V gene (reference sequence). This CDR3 comprises 15 residues. V gave up 1 base and J gave up 7 bases; unmatched junction bases: 6. CDR3 nucleotide sequence: TGTGCCAGCAGCTTGAGTGGGACTAGCATGAATGAGCAGTTCTTC. Translated: CASSLSGTSMNEQFF.

The chain carries TRBV5-6 and TRBJ1-1; perhaps TRBD1 as D (5 bases). V lost 1 base and J lost 3, with 10 bases in between. CDR3 size: 14 residues. Germline values: CDR1 SGHDT, CDR2 YYEEEE. CDR3 nucleotides: TGTGCCAGCAGCTTGTTGGGGGGTTACACTGAAGCTTTCTTT. This gives the protein CASSLLGGYTEAFF.

This chain uses TRBV15 with TRBJ1-2; tentatively, D is TRBD1 (6 bases). The CDR3 spans 14 residues. V was clipped by 1 base and J by 8 bases, with 14 bases between them. Germline lookup yields CDR1 LNHNV and CDR2 YYDKDF (reference sequence). The CDR3 coding sequence is TGTGCCACCAGCAGAGGAATACAGGGCCACGGCTACACCTTC. Protein product: CATSRGIQGHGYTF.

The V call is TRBV6-1, the J call TRBJ2-7, with 10 bases fitting TRBD1. The J segment lost 13 bases and the V segment lost 6 bases, leaving 12 bases of the junction unmatched. The CDR3 spans 13 residues. Germline CDR1 MNHNS, CDR2 SASEGT. The CDR3 here is CASSKTGTGVCYF. The CDR3 nucleotides are TGTGCCAGCAGCAAAACCGGGACAGGGGTGTGTTACTTC.

This chain connects TRBV7-6 to TRBJ2-7, with TRBD2 matching over 8 bases. V shed 3 bases, J shed 3 bases, and the junction held 1 base outside the gene matches. This CDR3 has 13 amino acids. The germline gives CDR1 SGHVS, CDR2 FNYEAQ. DNA for the CDR3: TGTGCCAGCAGCTTTCGGGGGGGCTACGAGCAGTACTTC. As protein: CASSFRGGYEQYF. Combining the CDR3 with reference TRBV7-6 and TRBJ2-7 gives the whole variable domain GAGVSQSPRYKVTKRGQDVALRCDPISGHVSLYWYRQALGQGPEFLTYFNYEAQQDKSGLPNDRFSAERPEGSISTLTIQRTEQRDSAMYRCASSFRGGYEQYFGPGTRLTVT.

The V gene is TRBV2, the J gene TRBJ1-1, with 8 bases lining up with TRBD1. The ends lost 9 bases at V and 3 bases at J; junction bases unmatched: 12. The CDR3 loop spans 15 amino acids. Germline values: CDR1 SNHLY, CDR2 FYNNEI. The CDR3: CASTEAQGGYTEAFF. CDR3 nucleotides: TGTGCCAGTACTGAAGCACAGGGGGGATACACTGAAGCTTTCTTT. The complete variable domain, with remaining parts taken from reference TRBV2 and TRBJ1-1, reads EPEVTQTPSHQVTQMGQEVILRCVPISNHLYFYWYRQILGQKVEFLVSFYNNEISEKSEIFDDQFSVERPDGSNFTLKIRSTKLEDSAMYFCASTEAQGGYTEAFFGQGTRLTVV.

V usage is TRBV30 and J usage is TRBJ1-2; D unclear. This CDR3 is 12 amino acids long. Germline values: CDR1 GTSNPN, CDR2 SVGIG (reference sequence). Trimming left V 1 base short and J 2 bases short, with 5 bases between. The CDR3 nucleotides read TGTGCCTGGAGTGCGCAGAACTATGGCTACACCTTC. Protein product: CAWSAQNYGYTF.

The CDR3 DNA reads as TGTGCCAGCAGCTCGGGACAGGGGATGGCTGAAGCTTTCTTT. This translates into CASSSGQGMAEAFF. V and J are TRBV7-3 and TRBJ1-1, with 10 nucleotides matching TRBD1. CDR3 length: 14 amino acids. The V gene's germline CDR1 is SGHTA and CDR2 FQGTGA. Trimming at V came to 4 bases and at J to 6 bases, leaving 5 bases not matched to a gene.

The chain uses TRBV19 and TRBJ1-2; 8 nucleotides align to TRBD1. The CDR3 is made up of 15 amino acids. Germline V CDR1 and CDR2: LNHDA, SQIVND (reference sequence). The trim removed 6 bases at V and 4 bases at J, leaving 10 bases unmatched. CDR3 coding DNA: TGTGCCAGTAGAAAAAACAGGGGGGACGTCTATGGCTACACCTTC. Translating it yields CASRKNRGDVYGYTF.

V usage is TRBV10-3 and J usage is TRBJ1-2; D is unclear. The V end lost 9 bases, the J end lost 4 bases, and 18 bases lay between the germline ends. The CDR3 contains 14 residues. The germline V gene encodes CDR1 ENHRY and CDR2 SYGVKD. CDR3 in DNA: TGTGCCATTACGGCCACAGCACTCGGCTATGGCTACACCTTC. Residues: CAITATALGYGYTF.

DNA of the CDR3: TGTGCCAGCAGCTTTTTGGGAGGAGCGGCCTATGGCTACACCTTC. This encodes CASSFLGGAAYGYTF. The chain employs TRBV5-4 and TRBJ1-2, with unresolved D. This CDR3 has 15 residues. V gave up 2 bases and J gave up 4 bases, with 15 bases separating them. Germline-derived CDR1 and CDR2 are SGHNT and YYREEE (reference sequence). The full variable domain, in which reference TRBV5-4 and TRBJ1-2 provide the parts outside the CDR3, is ETGVTQSPTHLIKTRGQQVTLRCSSQSGHNTVSWYQQALGQGPQFIFQYYREEENGRGNFPPRFSGLQFPNYSSELNVNALELDDSALYLCASSFLGGAAYGYTFGSGTRLTVV.

This sequence joins TRBV4-3 and TRBJ1-3, with 8 bases aligning to TRBD1. The ends lost 0 bases at V and 4 bases at J; junction bases unmatched: 5. Germline CDR1 LGHNA, CDR2 YSLEER. The CDR3 is 16 amino acids. The CDR3: CASSQETGVGGNTIYF. CDR3 nucleotides: TGCGCCAGCAGCCAAGAGACAGGGGTCGGAGGAAACACCATATATTTT.

V and J are TRBV19 and TRBJ2-7, with 10 bases aligning to TRBD2. V was pared by 3 bases and J by 2 bases, with 4 bases of the junction left unmatched. The length of the CDR3 is 15 residues. CDR1 LNHDA and CDR2 SQIVND come from the germline V gene (reference sequence). The CDR3 nucleotides are TGTGCCAGTAGTATCATAGCGGGGGGACCCTACGAGCAGTACTTC. It is translated as CASSIIAGGPYEQYF.

The chain recombines TRBV10-2 with TRBJ1-1; TRBD1 matches at 7 bases. Germline lookup yields CDR1 WSHSY and CDR2 SAAADI. This CDR3 contains 17 residues. After removal of 6 bases from V and 6 bases from J, the junction contained 19 bases not matched to a gene. The DNA of the CDR3 is TGCGCCAGCAGGGGTACAGGGGCCCTCTTACCTTTATCTGAAGCTTTCTTT. The encoded protein is CASRGTGALLPLSEAFF.

V is TRBV7-2 and J is TRBJ1-5, with 9 bases that match TRBD1. J was trimmed by 6 bases and V by 3 bases; bases with no gene match: 3. Germline assignment: CDR1 SGHTA and CDR2 FQGNSA. The CDR3 loop spans 14 amino acids. In DNA form, the CDR3 reads TGTGCCAGCAGCTTTAGACAGGGGGGTCAGCCCCAGCATTTT. It yields the protein CASSFRQGGQPQHF.

The chain employs TRBV14 and TRBJ2-5; 8 bases are a match to TRBD2. The CDR3 has 16 residues. Germline CDR1 and CDR2: SGHDN and FVKESK. V dropped 2 bases and J dropped 5; count of bases not matched to a gene: 10. As DNA, the CDR3 is TGTGCCAGCAGCCAACCGCGGGGGGCCCGGAGGGAGACCCAGTACTTC. It yields the protein CASSQPRGARRETQYF.

The genes are TRBV7-6 and TRBJ2-5; no definite D call. Germline V gene sequence: CDR1 SGHVS, CDR2 FNYEAQ. The CDR3 is made up of 15 amino acids. The V and J ends lost 6 bases and 0 bases respectively, with 14 bases between them. The CDR3 coding sequence is TGTGCCAGCAGTTATCTCGCCCAGGACCAAGAGACCCAGTACTTC. It is translated as CASSYLAQDQETQYF. Combining the CDR3 with reference TRBV7-6 and TRBJ2-5 gives the whole variable domain GAGVSQSPRYKVTKRGQDVALRCDPISGHVSLYWYRQALGQGPEFLTYFNYEAQQDKSGLPNDRFSAERPEGSISTLTIQRTEQRDSAMYRCASSYLAQDQETQYFGPGTRLLVL.

The chain recombines TRBV18 with TRBJ2-7; 7 nucleotides match TRBD1. J was trimmed by 4 bases and V by 0 bases; bases with no gene match: 6. The CDR3 is made up of 15 amino acids. Germline V lookup: CDR1 KGHSH, CDR2 LQKENI. The DNA of the CDR3 is TGTGCCAGCTCACCACCGACGGGACAGCAATACGAGCAGTACTTC. The encoded protein is CASSPPTGQQYEQYF.

This clone was detected only once. The V call is TRBV6-5, the J call TRBJ1-1; 7 bases match TRBD1. Per the germline V gene, CDR1 is MNHEY and CDR2 is SVGAGI. The CDR3 is made up of 16 amino acids. The V gene end was trimmed by 2 bases and the J gene end by 4 bases; junction bases not matched to a gene: 10. The CDR3 region has the DNA TGTGCCAGCAGTTACGGTCAGGGGGGTCGTGGCACTGAAGCTTTCTTT. Residues: CASSYGQGGRGTEAFF.

This clone was observed once. CDR3 protein: CASSLSGERGKNIQYF. The CDR3 coding sequence is TGTGCCAGCAGCTTGTCGGGGGAACGGGGCAAAAACATTCAGTACTTC. The V call is TRBV7-2, the J call TRBJ2-4, with D tentatively TRBD2 (6 bases). This CDR3 has 16 amino acids. Germline V CDR1 and CDR2: SGHTA, FQGNSA. The ends were cut back, 3 bases at V and 3 bases at J, with 15 bases in the middle.

The chain carries TRBV5-5 and TRBJ1-1; the D is unclear. The CDR3 consists of 14 residues. Trimming cost V 5 bases and J 1 base, with 12 bases left between them. The germline CDR1 and CDR2 sequences are SGHKS and YYEKEE (reference sequence). The CDR3 is CASRPSPRNTEAFF. The CDR3 DNA reads as TGTGCCAGCAGACCCTCTCCGAGGAACACTGAAGCTTTCTTT.

The chain joins TRBV7-3 to TRBJ2-2, with D perhaps TRBD2 (6 bases). The germline V and J ends were trimmed by 2 bases and 4 bases, with 8 bases remaining between them. Germline loops: CDR1 SGHTA, CDR2 FQGTGA. CDR3 length: 14 residues. CDR3 sequence (DNA): TGTGCCAGCAGCTTAGCGGGGCGCACCGGGGAGCTGTTTTTT. The encoded protein is CASSLAGRTGELFF.

This chain connects TRBV4-1 to TRBJ1-1; perhaps TRBD1 as D (6 bases). The CDR3 sequence is 18 residues long. Between the trimmed V and J ends, which lost 0 bases and 0 bases, there was a span of 17 bases. The V gene's germline CDR1 is MGHRA and CDR2 YSYEKL. CDR3 in amino acids: CASSQEYRPWDMNTEAFF. The CDR3, as DNA: TGCGCCAGCAGCCAAGAATATCGGCCTTGGGACATGAACACTGAAGCTTTCTTT.